The clone carrying this T cell receptor (beta chain) has at least ten counts. Its antigen remains unidentified. The data stem from a study of tumor-infiltrating lymphocytes in primary liver carcinoma. General study findings and limits: It was tumor-adjacent and tumor-blood pairs that overlapped less than tumor region pairs did. Merely about 8-25% of top clones occurred in all five tumor regions.

Constant-region priming of roughly 500 ng total RNA yielded TCR beta cDNA. Modified slightly, ARM-PCR produced TCR beta libraries over three nested multiplex PCR rounds. For about 11 cycles apiece, the opening two PCR rounds ran with TRBV1-TRBV30 forward primers and a C-beta reverse primer. TCRdb processed the multiplex PCR reads anew with MiXCR; each CDR3 protein has one entry. The data hold 100,000 to 150,000 distinct CDR3 sequences, with 64% observed a single time. The approximately 20-31 mg bulk tissue piece was not sorted before simultaneous RNA and DNA extraction. The CDR3 has 15 amino acids. V lost 1 base to trimming and J lost 2 bases, with 12 bases between them. The germline CDR1 and CDR2 sequences are MNHNS and SASEGT.

Sequencing used liver tumor tissue from sampling region 3. Subset meaning: tumor region T3, left-lateral pole. This chain joins TRBV6-1 and TRBJ2-7; perhaps D is TRBD1 or TRBD2 (5 bases each). The receptor's source is a woman aged 60-75 years with primary liver carcinoma and hepatitis B virus infection. CDR3 nucleotides: TGTGCCAGCAGTGAAGACGGAGGACAAGCCTACGAGCAGTACTTC. Translation gives CASSEDGGQAYEQYF.